Below, one TCR beta chain is given with its context. This record belongs to a study of cytomegalovirus exposure and HLA in healthy donors. The PCR made use of 60 Vbeta and 13 Jbeta primers. The protocol was immunoSEQ multiplex PCR, while the TCRdb copy is restricted to in-frame clones and leaves out a portion. The table has fewer than 250,000 clones, approximately 79% seen once. This CDR3 region has 14 residues. The germline V and J ends were trimmed by 3 bases and 1 base, with 10 bases remaining between them. CDR1 and CDR2 from the germline V gene are LNHDA and SQIVND (reference sequence). The chain links TRBV19 to TRBJ2-7, with D perhaps matching TRBD1 (5 bases). The sequenced sample was PBMCs. The origin of this receptor is a woman aged 18-30 years in good health and CMV-seronegative. The CDR3 sequence: CASSIGRVSYEQYF. CDR3 DNA sequence: TGTGCCAGTAGTATCGGCAGGGTGTCCTACGAGCAGTACTTC.